The source of this TCR beta chain is a study of cytomegalovirus exposure and HLA in healthy donors. Study results and caveats: The majority of CMV-associated TCR beta chains were reported as apparently HLA-restricted in a later analysis. The Asian-associated ancestry cluster reportedly had fewer N-insertions than the roughly 670-donor mean in a later analysis. Later on, a genetic analysis was performed. It linked a missense variant in DCLRE1C with V- and J-gene trimming of TCR beta. Earlier analysis yielded a pattern in which most TCR beta V segments were productive about 90% or about 30% of the time.

CDR3 length equals 10 residues. V was trimmed by 5 bases and J by 8 bases, leaving 9 bases between them. Germline V gives CDR1 GTSNPN, CDR2 SVGIG (reference sequence). Note on this clone: The antigen is not known.

Primers included in the PCR were 60 Vbeta and 13 Jbeta primers. The repertoire was sequenced with immunoSEQ multiplex PCR; TCRdb's copy has only in-frame clones and lacks some. The top ten hold 2.3% of the sample, which has 85,000 to 100,000 clones, 85% to 90% seen once. The chain employs TRBV30 and TRBJ1-2, with a tentative D call TRBD1 (5 bases). The receptor was isolated from a man between 18 and 35 years old in good health and CMV-seronegative. The sequencing sample was made of PBMCs. The CDR3 loop is CAWQGGGYTF. Written as DNA, the CDR3 is TGTGCCTGGCAGGGAGGCGGCTACACCTTC.